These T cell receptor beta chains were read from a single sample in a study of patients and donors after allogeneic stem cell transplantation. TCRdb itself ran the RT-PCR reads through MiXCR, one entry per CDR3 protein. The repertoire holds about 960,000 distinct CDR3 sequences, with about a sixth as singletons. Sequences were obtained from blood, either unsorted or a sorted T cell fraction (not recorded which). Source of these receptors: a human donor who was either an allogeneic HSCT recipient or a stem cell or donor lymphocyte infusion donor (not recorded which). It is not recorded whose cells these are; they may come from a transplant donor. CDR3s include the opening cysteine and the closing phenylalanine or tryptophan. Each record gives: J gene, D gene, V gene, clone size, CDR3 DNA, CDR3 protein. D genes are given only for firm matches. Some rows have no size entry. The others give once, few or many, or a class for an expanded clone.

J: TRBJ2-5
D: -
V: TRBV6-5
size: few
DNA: TGTGCCAGCAGTTACTCGAGCCTAGGCGAAGAGACCCAGTACTTC
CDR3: CASSYSSLGEETQYF

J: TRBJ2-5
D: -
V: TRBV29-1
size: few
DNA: TGCAGCGTTGTTGGAGGAGAGACCCAGTACTTC
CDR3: CSVVGGETQYF

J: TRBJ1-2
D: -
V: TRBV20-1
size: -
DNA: TGCAGTGACAGGGACGACTATGGCTACACCTTC
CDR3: CSDRDDYGYTF

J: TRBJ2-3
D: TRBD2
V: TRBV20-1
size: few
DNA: TGCAGTGCTAGAGATGCGCGCGGGAAACTAGCGGGGGTCTCACGTACGCAGTATTTT
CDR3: CSARDARGKLAGVSRTQYF

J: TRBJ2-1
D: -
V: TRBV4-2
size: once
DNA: TGTGCCAGCAGGGGGCAGGGCAGGGACACGAATGAGCAGTTCTTC
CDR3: CASRGQGRDTNEQFF

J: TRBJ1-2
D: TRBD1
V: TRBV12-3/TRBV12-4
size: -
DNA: TGTGCCAGCAGCAGGGACAGGGGTGGTAATGGCTACACCTTC
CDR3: CASSRDRGGNGYTF

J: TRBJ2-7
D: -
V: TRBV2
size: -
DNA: TGTGCCAGCAGTGAAGAACAGGAGGGCTACGAGCAGTACTTC
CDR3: CASSEEQEGYEQYF

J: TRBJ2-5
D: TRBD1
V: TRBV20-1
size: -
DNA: TGCAGTGCTAGAGGTCGGGGGCTCGGACAGGGAGGAGAGACCCAGTACTTC
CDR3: CSARGRGLGQGGETQYF

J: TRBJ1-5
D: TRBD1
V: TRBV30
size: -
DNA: TGTGCCTGGAGTGCCCTGGGACAGGGCAATCAGCCCCAGCATTTT
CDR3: CAWSALGQGNQPQHF

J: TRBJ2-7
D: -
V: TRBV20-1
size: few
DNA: TGCAGTGCTAGATGCCGGACCACGGTGGGGGAGCAGTACTTC
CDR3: CSARCRTTVGEQYF

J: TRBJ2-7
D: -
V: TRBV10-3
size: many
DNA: TGTGCCATCAGACCGTCGGCCGTGGCCTACGAGCAGTACTTC
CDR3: CAIRPSAVAYEQYF

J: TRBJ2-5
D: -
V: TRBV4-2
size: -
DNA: TGTGCCAGCAGCCAGACGACAGGGGAGGGAGAGACCCAGTACTTC
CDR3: CASSQTTGEGETQYF

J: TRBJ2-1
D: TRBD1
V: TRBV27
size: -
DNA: TGTGCCAGCAGTGCCCCTTCCGGGACAGGGCACAATGAGCAGTTCTTC
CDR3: CASSAPSGTGHNEQFF

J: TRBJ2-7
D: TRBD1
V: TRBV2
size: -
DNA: TGTGCCAGCAGTACCCGCACAGGGGTTCACGAGCAGTACTTC
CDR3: CASSTRTGVHEQYF

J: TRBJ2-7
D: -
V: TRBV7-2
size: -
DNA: TGTGCCAGCAGCTTAGCGGCGTACAGAACCTACGAGCAGTACTTC
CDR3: CASSLAAYRTYEQYF

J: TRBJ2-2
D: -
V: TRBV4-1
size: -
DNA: TGCGCCAGCAGCTCCGAGGACAGCTCCTCCGGGGAGCTGTTTTTT
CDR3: CASSSEDSSSGELFF

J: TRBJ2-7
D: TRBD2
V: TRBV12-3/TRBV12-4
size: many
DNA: TGTGCCAGCAGTGGACTAGCGGGAGTTATGAGCGAGCAGTACTTC
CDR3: CASSGLAGVMSEQYF

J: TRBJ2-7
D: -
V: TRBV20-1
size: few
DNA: TGCAGTGCTAGACCGAGAGCCTCGAGCTCCTACGAGCAGTACTTC
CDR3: CSARPRASSSYEQYF

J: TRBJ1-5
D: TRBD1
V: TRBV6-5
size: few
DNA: TGTGCCAGCAGTTACGACAGGGGAAGCAATCAGCCCCAGCATTTT
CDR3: CASSYDRGSNQPQHF

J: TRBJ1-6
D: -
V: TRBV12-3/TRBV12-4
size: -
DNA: TGTGCCAGCAGTCTTCGGCTCCTTTCCCTCCACTTT
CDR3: CASSLRLLSLHF

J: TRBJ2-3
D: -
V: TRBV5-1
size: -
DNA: TGCGCCAGCAGCTTGGGACCCCTCCCAGATACGCAGTATTTT
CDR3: CASSLGPLPDTQYF

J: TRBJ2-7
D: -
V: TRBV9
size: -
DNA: TGTGCCAGCAGCGTGGGGGACCTCCAGGGGAGCGAGCAGTACTTC
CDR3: CASSVGDLQGSEQYF

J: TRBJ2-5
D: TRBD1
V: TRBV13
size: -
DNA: TGTGCCAGCAGCTTTACGCGGGCAGGGGGTGAGACCCAGTACTTC
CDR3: CASSFTRAGGETQYF

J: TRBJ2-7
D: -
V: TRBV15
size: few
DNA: TGTGCCACCAGCAGAGATCGGGGGACTTCCCAATCCGAGCAGTACTTC
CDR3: CATSRDRGTSQSEQYF

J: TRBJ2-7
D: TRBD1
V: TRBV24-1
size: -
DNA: TGTGCCACCAGTGCTCCCCCGGGACAGGGGGCTGACGAGCAGTACTTC
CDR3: CATSAPPGQGADEQYF

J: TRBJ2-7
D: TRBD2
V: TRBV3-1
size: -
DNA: TGTGCCAGCAGATTCGGGACTAGCGGTTACCCCTACGAGCAGTACTTC
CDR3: CASRFGTSGYPYEQYF

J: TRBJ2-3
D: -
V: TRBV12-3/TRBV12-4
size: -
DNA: TGTGCCAGCAGTTGGGGACGGAGCACAGATACGCAGTATTTT
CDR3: CASSWGRSTDTQYF